The 21 T cell receptor beta chains reported below all come from one sample, sequenced in a study of cytomegalovirus exposure and HLA in healthy donors. Primers included in the PCR were 60 Vbeta and 13 Jbeta primers. Using immunoSEQ multiplex PCR, the repertoire was profiled, and TCRdb retains in-frame clones only, with some absent. The table lists roughly 220,000 clones, roughly 70% of them singletons. Sequenced material: PBMCs. These receptors originate from a woman in her 30s in good health and CMV-seronegative.

This clone occurred a few times. The chain links TRBV6-5 to TRBJ1-2, with D perhaps TRBD1 (5 bases). This CDR3 region has 15 residues. V shed 2 bases and J shed 4 bases, with 14 bases lying between them. Germline V gene sequence: CDR1 MNHEY, CDR2 SVGAGI. The CDR3 bases are TGTGCCAGCAGTTACGAAGGGCAGGGTCTCTATGGCTACACCTTC. Protein: CASSYEGQGLYGYTF.

The rearrangement links TRBV7-9 to TRBJ2-5, with 13 nucleotides matching TRBD2. Germline-derived CDR1 and CDR2 are SEHNR and FQNEAQ (reference sequence). V lost 4 bases, J lost 2 bases, and 7 bases stayed unmatched. This CDR3 is 17 amino acids long. CDR3 amino acids: CASSSTPGLAGQETQYF. The CDR3 DNA reads TGTGCCAGCAGCTCAACTCCGGGACTAGCGGGACAAGAGACCCAGTACTTC.

This chain joins TRBV5-1 and TRBJ2-3; TRBD2 might be the D (6 bases). The CDR3 is 14 residues long. Per germline, CDR1 SGHRS and CDR2 YFSETQ. Trimming shortened V by 0 bases and J by 4 bases, and 9 bases separated the two germline ends. The DNA for the CDR3 is TGCGCCAGCAGCTTGGGACTAGAAGCAGATACGCAGTATTTT. Translated, it gives CASSLGLEADTQYF.

The rearrangement uses TRBV7-2 and TRBJ2-7; TRBD2 aligns across 14 bases. The CDR3 is 15 residues long. After removal of 5 bases from V and 5 bases from J, the junction contained 5 bases not matched to a gene. Germline V gene lookup returns CDR1 SGHTA and CDR2 FQGNSA. The DNA for the CDR3 is TGTGCCAGCAGCCTGACTAGCGGGGGGGCCCACGAGCAGTACTTC. This translates into CASSLTSGGAHEQYF.

The rearrangement joins TRBV18 to TRBJ2-1; D ambiguous. Germline V CDR1 and CDR2: KGHSH, LQKENI. V lost 5 bases, J lost 4 bases, and 9 bases lay in between. The CDR3 sequence is 13 residues long. CDR3 protein: CASSNPTYNEQFF. The CDR3 nucleotides read TGTGCCAGCTCAAACCCGACTTACAATGAGCAGTTCTTC.

The genes are TRBV5-6 and TRBJ2-1; TRBD1 agrees at 9 bases. Germline-derived CDR1 and CDR2 are SGHDT and YYEEEE. V was pared by 2 bases and J by 1 base, with 10 bases of the junction left unmatched. This CDR3 comprises 18 residues. CDR3 nucleotides: TGTGCCAGCAGCTTTTCCGGGACAGGGTCCTTGTCCTACAATGAGCAGTTCTTC. Translating it yields CASSFSGTGSLSYNEQFF.

This clone showed up just a few times. The J gene is TRBJ1-1, the V gene TRBV19, with 9 nucleotides matching TRBD1. This CDR3 comprises 16 residues. Germline CDR1 reads LNHDA; CDR2 reads SQIVND (reference sequence). V trimming: 5 bases; J trimming: 1 base; junction bases outside the gene matches: 8. This CDR3 reads CASSLRQGEGNTEAFF. In nucleotides, the CDR3 is TGTGCCAGTAGTCTAAGACAGGGGGAGGGGAACACTGAAGCTTTCTTT. Full variable domain (missing parts from reference TRBV19 and TRBJ1-1): DGGITQSPKYLFRKEGQNVTLSCEQNLNHDAMYWYRQDPGQGLRLIYYSQIVNDFQKGDIAEGYSVSREKKESFPLTVTSAQKNPTAFYLCASSLRQGEGNTEAFFGQGTRLTVV.

This clone was detected a few times. This sequence joins TRBV7-9 and TRBJ1-1; 10 bases map to TRBD1. The CDR3 extends over 15 amino acids. V dropped 5 bases and J dropped 5; count of bases not matched to a gene: 8. Germline CDR1 reads SEHNR; CDR2 reads FQNEAQ (reference sequence). CDR3 region: CASSKQGQGLTEAFF. The CDR3 region has the DNA TGTGCCAGCAGCAAGCAGGGACAGGGGTTAACTGAAGCTTTCTTT. The full variable domain, in which reference TRBV7-9 and TRBJ1-1 provide the parts outside the CDR3, is DTGVSQNPRHKITKRGQNVTFRCDPISEHNRLYWYRQTLGQGPEFLTYFQNEAQLEKSRLLSDRFSAERPKGSFSTLEIQRTEQGDSAMYLCASSKQGQGLTEAFFGQGTRLTVV.

The gene calls are TRBV7-2 and TRBJ1-5; TRBD1 aligns across 9 bases. The germline gives CDR1 SGHTA, CDR2 FQGNSA. V gave up 5 bases and J gave up 5 bases; unmatched junction bases: 1. The CDR3 covers 13 residues. The CDR3 spells CASSRTGDQPQHF. The CDR3 DNA follows: TGTGCCAGCAGCCGGACAGGGGATCAGCCCCAGCATTTT.

This clone was detected only a few times. The chain recombines TRBV7-9 with TRBJ2-4, with D unresolved. This CDR3 is 14 amino acids long. Germline V lookup: CDR1 SEHNR, CDR2 FQNEAQ (reference sequence). V lost 1 base and J 15 bases, leaving 19 bases between the germline ends. This chain's CDR3 is CASSLDLEAPPRYF. CDR3 coding DNA: TGTGCCAGCAGCTTAGACCTTGAGGCTCCCCCTAGGTACTTC.

V is TRBV2 and J is TRBJ2-5; 8 bases map to TRBD2. Trimming cost V 4 bases and J 1 base; bases outside gene matches: 5. CDR1 is SNHLY and CDR2 is FYNNEI in the germline V gene. The CDR3 is 15 amino acids. The CDR3 DNA reads as TGTGCCAGCAGTGCGGGGGGGCTAACCCAAGAGACCCAGTACTTC. This codes for CASSAGGLTQETQYF.

J is TRBJ2-7 and V is TRBV6-1; TRBD2 aligns across 7 bases. The CDR3 spans 14 residues. The V gene end was trimmed by 5 bases and the J gene end by 5 bases; junction bases not matched to a gene: 9. Germline CDR1 reads MNHNS; CDR2 reads SASEGT. Here the CDR3 DNA reads TGTGCCAGCAGTTGGGGCGGGGGAGGGAACGAGCAGTACTTC. Its translation is CASSWGGGGNEQYF.

Remarks on this clone: Sequence at one end of the junction differs from germline and may be a read error. The chain joins TRBV7-9 to TRBJ1-4; tentatively, D is TRBD1 (5 bases). Per the germline V gene, CDR1 is SEHNR and CDR2 is FQNEAQ (reference sequence). The CDR3 is made up of 13 amino acids. The CDR3 coding sequence is TGTTCCAGCAGCTACCAGGGATCTGAAAAACTGTTTTTT. This gives the protein CSSSYQGSEKLFF.

This chain links TRBV6-6 with TRBJ1-1, with unresolved D. V was clipped by 4 bases and J by 0 bases, with 9 bases between them. CDR1 MNHNY and CDR2 SVGAGI come from the germline V gene (reference sequence). The CDR3 has 14 amino acids. The DNA for the CDR3 is TGTGCCAGCAGTTCTCAGAACATGAACACTGAAGCTTTCTTT. Its translation is CASSSQNMNTEAFF.

The gene calls are TRBV7-9 and TRBJ1-3; D is perhaps TRBD1 (5 bases). This CDR3 is 19 amino acids long. Germline CDR1 SEHNR, CDR2 FQNEAQ (reference sequence). V dropped 3 bases and J dropped 0 bases, with 21 bases sitting between them. The DNA for the CDR3 is TGTGCCAGCAGCTTCCACCCCTTAACAGGCAGTTCCTCTGGAAACACCATATATTTT. It translates to CASSFHPLTGSSSGNTIYF.

The J gene is TRBJ1-1, the V gene TRBV5-1; D might be TRBD1 (6 bases). Germline CDR1 reads SGHRS; CDR2 reads YFSETQ. This CDR3 has 14 amino acids. Trimming stripped 2 bases from V and 0 bases from J, with 8 bases between. The CDR3 region is CASSFTGMNTEAFF. CDR3 nucleotide sequence: TGCGCCAGCAGCTTCACAGGGATGAACACTGAAGCTTTCTTT.

The chain carries TRBV29-1 and TRBJ2-1, with 7 nucleotides matching TRBD1. The length of the CDR3 is 14 residues. Germline V gene lookup returns CDR1 SQVTM and CDR2 ANQGSEA. V dropped 7 bases and J dropped 0; count of bases not matched to a gene: 6. CDR3 nucleotide sequence: TGCAGCGCTGTCGGGACAGACTCCTACAATGAGCAGTTCTTC. Translating it yields CSAVGTDSYNEQFF.

This chain uses TRBV5-1 with TRBJ2-5; 11 nucleotides align to TRBD2. The CDR3 has 16 amino acids. Unmatched junction bases numbered 4, after V lost 3 bases and J lost 0 bases. CDR1 SGHRS and CDR2 YFSETQ come from the germline V gene. CDR3 protein: CASSSGTSGHQETQYF. The CDR3 DNA follows: TGCGCCAGCAGCTCCGGGACTAGCGGCCACCAAGAGACCCAGTACTTC.

The chain carries TRBV6-6 and TRBJ1-3; 8 bases are shared with TRBD1. The CDR3 sequence is 16 residues long. V lost 7 bases to trimming and J lost 0 bases; unmatched junction nucleotides: 8. Germline assignment: CDR1 MNHNY and CDR2 SVGAGI (reference sequence). In DNA, the CDR3 is TGTGCCAGCATAGGGTCTACAGGGGGCTCTGGAAACACCATATATTTT. Its protein product is CASIGSTGGSGNTIYF.

The rearrangement links TRBV14 to TRBJ2-3; 8 bases are shared with TRBD1. This CDR3 has 15 residues. V gave up 6 bases and J gave up 3 bases; unmatched junction bases: 8. Germline V gene sequence: CDR1 SGHDN, CDR2 FVKESK. The chain's CDR3 is CASSRTGGGTDTQYF. CDR3 bases: TGTGCCAGCAGTCGAACAGGGGGAGGAACAGATACGCAGTATTTT. Drawing the rest from reference TRBV14 and TRBJ2-3, the complete variable domain is EAGVTQFPSHSVIEKGQTVTLRCDPISGHDNLYWYRRVMGKEIKFLLHFVKESKQDESGMPNNRFLAERTGGTYSTLKVQPAELEDSGVYFCASSRTGGGTDTQYFGPGTRLTVL.

V gene TRBV11-2 combines with J gene TRBJ1-1; D may be TRBD1 (5 bases). Per the germline V gene, CDR1 is SGHAT and CDR2 is FQNNGV. The CDR3 has 12 residues. The V and J ends lost 5 bases and 10 bases respectively, with 14 bases between them. CDR3 DNA: TGTGCCAGCAGCCTAAGCGGGGCCATAGCTTTCTTT. Protein product: CASSLSGAIAFF.